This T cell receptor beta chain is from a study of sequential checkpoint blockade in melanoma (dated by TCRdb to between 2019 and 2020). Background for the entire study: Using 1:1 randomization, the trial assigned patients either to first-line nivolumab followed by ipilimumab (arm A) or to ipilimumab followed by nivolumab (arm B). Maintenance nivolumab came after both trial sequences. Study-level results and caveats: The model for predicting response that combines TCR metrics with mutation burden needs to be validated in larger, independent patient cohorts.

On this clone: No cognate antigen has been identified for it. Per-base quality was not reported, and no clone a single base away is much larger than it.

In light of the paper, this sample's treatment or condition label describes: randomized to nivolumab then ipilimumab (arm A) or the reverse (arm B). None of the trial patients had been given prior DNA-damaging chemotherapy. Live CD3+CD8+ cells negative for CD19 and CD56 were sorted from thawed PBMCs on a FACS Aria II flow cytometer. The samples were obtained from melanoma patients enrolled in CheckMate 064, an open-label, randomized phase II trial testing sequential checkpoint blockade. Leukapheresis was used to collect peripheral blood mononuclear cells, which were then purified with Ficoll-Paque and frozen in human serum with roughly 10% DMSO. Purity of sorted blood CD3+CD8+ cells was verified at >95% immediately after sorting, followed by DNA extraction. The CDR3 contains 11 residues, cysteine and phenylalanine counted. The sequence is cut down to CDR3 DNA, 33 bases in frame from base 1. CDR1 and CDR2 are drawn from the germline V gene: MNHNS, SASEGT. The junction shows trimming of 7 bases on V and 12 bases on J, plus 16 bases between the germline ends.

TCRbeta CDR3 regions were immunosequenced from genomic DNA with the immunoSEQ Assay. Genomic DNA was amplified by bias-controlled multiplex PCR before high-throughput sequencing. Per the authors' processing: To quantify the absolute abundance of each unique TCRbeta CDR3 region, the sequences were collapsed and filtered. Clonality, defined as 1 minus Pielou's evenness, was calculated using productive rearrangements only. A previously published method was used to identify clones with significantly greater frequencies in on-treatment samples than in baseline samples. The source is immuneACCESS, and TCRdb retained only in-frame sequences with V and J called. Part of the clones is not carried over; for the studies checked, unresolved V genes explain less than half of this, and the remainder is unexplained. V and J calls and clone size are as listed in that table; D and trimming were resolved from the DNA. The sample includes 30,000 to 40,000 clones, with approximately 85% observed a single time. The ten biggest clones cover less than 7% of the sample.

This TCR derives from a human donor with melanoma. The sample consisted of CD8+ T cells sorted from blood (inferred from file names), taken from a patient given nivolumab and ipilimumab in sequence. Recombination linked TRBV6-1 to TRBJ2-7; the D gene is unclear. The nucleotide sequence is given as TGTGCCAGCACAAATTGGCCCTCCTTGTACTTC. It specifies CASTNWPSLYF.